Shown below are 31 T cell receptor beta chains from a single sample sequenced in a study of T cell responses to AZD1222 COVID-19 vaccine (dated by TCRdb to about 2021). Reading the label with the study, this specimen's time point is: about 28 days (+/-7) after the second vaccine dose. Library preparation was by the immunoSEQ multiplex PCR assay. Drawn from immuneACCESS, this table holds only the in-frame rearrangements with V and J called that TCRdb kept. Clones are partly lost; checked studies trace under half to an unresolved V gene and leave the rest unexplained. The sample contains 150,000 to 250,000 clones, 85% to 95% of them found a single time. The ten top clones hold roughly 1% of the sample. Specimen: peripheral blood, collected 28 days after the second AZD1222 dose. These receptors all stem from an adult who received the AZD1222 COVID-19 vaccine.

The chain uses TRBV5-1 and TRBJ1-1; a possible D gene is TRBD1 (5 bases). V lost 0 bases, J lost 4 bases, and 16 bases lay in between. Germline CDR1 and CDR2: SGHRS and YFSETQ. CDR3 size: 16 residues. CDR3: CASSLVVNRWGTEAFF. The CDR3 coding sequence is TGCGCCAGCAGCTTGGTTGTGAACAGGTGGGGCACTGAAGCTTTCTTT.

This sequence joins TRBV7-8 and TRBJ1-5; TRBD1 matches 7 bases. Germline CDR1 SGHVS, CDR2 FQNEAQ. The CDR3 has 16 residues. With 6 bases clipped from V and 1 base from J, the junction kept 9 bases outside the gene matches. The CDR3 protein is CASSFEGAPSNQPQHF. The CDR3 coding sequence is TGTGCCAGCAGTTTCGAGGGGGCGCCGAGCAATCAGCCCCAGCATTTT.

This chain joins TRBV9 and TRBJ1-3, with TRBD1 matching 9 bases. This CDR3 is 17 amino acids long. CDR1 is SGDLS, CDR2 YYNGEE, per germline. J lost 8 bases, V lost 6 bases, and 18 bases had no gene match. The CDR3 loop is CASNREGQGFPTDTIYF. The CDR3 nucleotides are TGTGCCAGCAACCGTGAGGGACAGGGCTTTCCTACGGACACCATATATTTT.

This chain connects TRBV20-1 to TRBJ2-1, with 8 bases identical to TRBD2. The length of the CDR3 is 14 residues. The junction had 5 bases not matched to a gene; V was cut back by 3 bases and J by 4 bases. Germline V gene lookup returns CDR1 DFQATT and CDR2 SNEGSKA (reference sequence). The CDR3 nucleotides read TGCAGTGCTAGTTCGGGGGGGCAATACAATGAGCAGTTCTTC. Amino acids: CSASSGGQYNEQFF.

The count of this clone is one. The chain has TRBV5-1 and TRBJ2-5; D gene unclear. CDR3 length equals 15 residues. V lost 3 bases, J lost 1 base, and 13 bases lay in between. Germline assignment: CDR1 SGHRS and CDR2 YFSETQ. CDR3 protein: CASSSSFGFQETQYF. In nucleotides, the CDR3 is TGCGCCAGCAGCTCATCTTTCGGATTCCAAGAGACCCAGTACTTC.

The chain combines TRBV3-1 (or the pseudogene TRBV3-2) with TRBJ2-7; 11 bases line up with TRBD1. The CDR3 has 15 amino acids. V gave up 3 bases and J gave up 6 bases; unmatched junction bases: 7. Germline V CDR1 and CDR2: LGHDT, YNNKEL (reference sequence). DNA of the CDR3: TGTGCCAGCAGCCACACGGGACAGGGGGTTCCCGAGCAGTACTTC. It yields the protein CASSHTGQGVPEQYF.

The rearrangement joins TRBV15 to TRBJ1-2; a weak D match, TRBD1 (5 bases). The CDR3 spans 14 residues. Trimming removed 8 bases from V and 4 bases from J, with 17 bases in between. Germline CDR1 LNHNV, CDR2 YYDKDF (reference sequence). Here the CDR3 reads CATARDPSGYGYTF. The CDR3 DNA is TGTGCCACCGCCCGGGACCCTAGCGGCTATGGCTACACCTTC.

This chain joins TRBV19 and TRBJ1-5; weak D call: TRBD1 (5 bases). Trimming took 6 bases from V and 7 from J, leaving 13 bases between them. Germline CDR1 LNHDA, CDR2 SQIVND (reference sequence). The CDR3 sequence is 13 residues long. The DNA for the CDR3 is TGTGCCAGTAGCGTGGGGGGTAGACAGCCCCAGCATTTT. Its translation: CASSVGGRQPQHF.

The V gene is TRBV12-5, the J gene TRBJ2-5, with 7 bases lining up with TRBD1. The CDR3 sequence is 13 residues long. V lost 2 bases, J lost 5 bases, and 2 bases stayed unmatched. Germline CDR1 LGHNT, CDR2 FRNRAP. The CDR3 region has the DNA TGTGCTAGTGGTTTGAGCAGGGGGGAGACCCAGTACTTC. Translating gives CASGLSRGETQYF.

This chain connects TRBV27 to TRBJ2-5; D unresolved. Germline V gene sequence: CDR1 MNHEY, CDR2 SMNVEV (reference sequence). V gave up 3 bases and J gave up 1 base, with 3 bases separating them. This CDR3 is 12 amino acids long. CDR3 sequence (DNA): TGTGCCAGCAGTTTTGCCCAAGAGACCCAGTACTTC. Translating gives CASSFAQETQYF.

CDR3 nucleotides: TGTGCCAGCAGTGAATTGGGCTCGGGAAACACCATATATTTT. Its protein is CASSELGSGNTIYF. This chain connects TRBV2 to TRBJ1-3; no clear D gene. The V end lost 2 bases, the J end lost 4 bases, and 9 bases lay between the germline ends. The CDR3 has 14 amino acids. Germline CDR1 and CDR2: SNHLY and FYNNEI. Complete variable domain (other parts from reference TRBV2 and TRBJ1-3): EPEVTQTPSHQVTQMGQEVILRCVPISNHLYFYWYRQILGQKVEFLVSFYNNEISEKSEIFDDQFSVERPDGSNFTLKIRSTKLEDSAMYFCASSELGSGNTIYFGEGSWLTVV.

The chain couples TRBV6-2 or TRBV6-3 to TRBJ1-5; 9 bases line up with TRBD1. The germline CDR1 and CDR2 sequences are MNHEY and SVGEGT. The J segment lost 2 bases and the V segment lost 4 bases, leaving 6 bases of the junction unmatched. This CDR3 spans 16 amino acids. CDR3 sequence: CASSLFRTGGNQPQHF. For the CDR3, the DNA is TGTGCCAGCAGTTTGTTTAGGACAGGGGGCAATCAGCCCCAGCATTTT.

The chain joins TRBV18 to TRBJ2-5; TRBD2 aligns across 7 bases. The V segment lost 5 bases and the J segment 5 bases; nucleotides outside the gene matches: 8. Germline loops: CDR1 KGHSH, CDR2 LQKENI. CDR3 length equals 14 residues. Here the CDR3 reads CASSTQRGGETQYF. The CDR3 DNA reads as TGTGCCAGCTCAACGCAACGGGGAGGGGAGACCCAGTACTTC.

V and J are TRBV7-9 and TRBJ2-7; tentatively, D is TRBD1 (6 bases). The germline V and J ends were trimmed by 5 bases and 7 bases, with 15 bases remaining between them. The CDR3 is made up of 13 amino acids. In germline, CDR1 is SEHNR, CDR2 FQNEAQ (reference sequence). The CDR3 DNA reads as TGTGCCAGCAGCCAAGGGGGTAGGGGAGAGCAGTACTTC. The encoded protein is CASSQGGRGEQYF. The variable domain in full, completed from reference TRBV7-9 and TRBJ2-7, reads DTGVSQNPRHKITKRGQNVTFRCDPISEHNRLYWYRQTLGQGPEFLTYFQNEAQLEKSRLLSDRFSAERPKGSFSTLEIQRTEQGDSAMYLCASSQGGRGEQYFGPGTRLTVT.

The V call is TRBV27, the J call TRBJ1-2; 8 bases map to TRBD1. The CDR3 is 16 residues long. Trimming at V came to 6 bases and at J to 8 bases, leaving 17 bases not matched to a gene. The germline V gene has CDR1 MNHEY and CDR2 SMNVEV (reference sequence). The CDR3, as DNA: TGTGCCAGCAGCTCTAGTTTAAGGACAGGGTCCAAGGGCTACACCTTC. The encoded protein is CASSSSLRTGSKGYTF.

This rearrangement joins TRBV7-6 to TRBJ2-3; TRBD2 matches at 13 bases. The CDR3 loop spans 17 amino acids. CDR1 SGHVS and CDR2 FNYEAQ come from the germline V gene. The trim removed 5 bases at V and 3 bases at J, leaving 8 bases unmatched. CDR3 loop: CASSQWTSGGLTDTQYF. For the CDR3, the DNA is TGTGCCAGCAGCCAATGGACTAGCGGGGGTCTTACAGATACGCAGTATTTT. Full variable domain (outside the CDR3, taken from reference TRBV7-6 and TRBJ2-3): GAGVSQSPRYKVTKRGQDVALRCDPISGHVSLYWYRQALGQGPEFLTYFNYEAQQDKSGLPNDRFSAERPEGSISTLTIQRTEQRDSAMYRCASSQWTSGGLTDTQYFGPGTRLTVL.

The CDR3 sequence: CASTTGQSNEKLFF. The CDR3 DNA reads as TGTGCCAGCACTACGGGACAGTCTAATGAAAAACTGTTTTTT. The chain couples TRBV27 to TRBJ1-4; TRBD1 aligns across 7 bases. Germline lookup yields CDR1 MNHEY and CDR2 SMNVEV (reference sequence). The CDR3 runs to 14 residues. With V trimmed by 7 bases and J by 3 bases, 5 bases remained unmatched.

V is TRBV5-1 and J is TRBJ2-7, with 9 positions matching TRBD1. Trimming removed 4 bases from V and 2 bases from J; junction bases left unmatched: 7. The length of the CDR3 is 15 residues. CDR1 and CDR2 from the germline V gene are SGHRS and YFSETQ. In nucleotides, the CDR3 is TGCGCCAGCAGCATGGGGGACAGGGACGCCTACGAGCAGTACTTC. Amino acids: CASSMGDRDAYEQYF.

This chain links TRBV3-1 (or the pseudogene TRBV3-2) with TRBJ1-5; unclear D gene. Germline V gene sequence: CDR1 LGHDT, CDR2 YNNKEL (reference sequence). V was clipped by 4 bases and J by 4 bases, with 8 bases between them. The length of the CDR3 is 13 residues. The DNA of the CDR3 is TGTGCCAGCAGCCCGAACGTAAATCAGCCCCAGCATTTT. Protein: CASSPNVNQPQHF.

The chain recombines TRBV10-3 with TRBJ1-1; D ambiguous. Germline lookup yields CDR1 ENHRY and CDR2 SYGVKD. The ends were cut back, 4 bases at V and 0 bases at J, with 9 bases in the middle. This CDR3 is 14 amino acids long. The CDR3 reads CAISGNPMNTEAFF. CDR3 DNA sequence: TGTGCCATCAGTGGGAACCCAATGAACACTGAAGCTTTCTTT.

The CDR3 protein is CASSAQPGQGTYEQYF. CDR3 in DNA: TGTGCCAGCAGCGCACAACCGGGACAGGGGACCTACGAGCAGTACTTC. V is TRBV7-8 and J is TRBJ2-7; 10 bases line up with TRBD1. In germline, CDR1 is SGHVS, CDR2 FQNEAQ. CDR3 length: 16 amino acids. V dropped 5 bases and J dropped 2; count of bases not matched to a gene: 9.

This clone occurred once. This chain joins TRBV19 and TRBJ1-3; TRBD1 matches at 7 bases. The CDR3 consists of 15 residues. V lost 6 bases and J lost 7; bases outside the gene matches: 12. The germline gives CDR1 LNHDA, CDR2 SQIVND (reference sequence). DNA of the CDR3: TGTGCCAGTAGCCCCCAGGGGGGGAACTGGAACACCATATATTTT. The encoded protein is CASSPQGGNWNTIYF.

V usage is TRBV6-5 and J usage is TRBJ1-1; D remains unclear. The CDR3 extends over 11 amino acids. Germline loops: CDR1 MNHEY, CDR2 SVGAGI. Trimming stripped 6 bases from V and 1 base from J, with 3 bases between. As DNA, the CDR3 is TGTGCCAGCAGAGCGAACACTGAAGCTTTCTTT. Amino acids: CASRANTEAFF.

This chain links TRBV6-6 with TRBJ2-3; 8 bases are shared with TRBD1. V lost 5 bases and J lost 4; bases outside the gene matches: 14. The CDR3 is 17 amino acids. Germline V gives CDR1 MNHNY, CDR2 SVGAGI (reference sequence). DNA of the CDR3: TGTGCCAGCAGTCCTCTAGGGTCTTCAGGGGGCGCAGATACGCAGTATTTT. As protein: CASSPLGSSGGADTQYF.

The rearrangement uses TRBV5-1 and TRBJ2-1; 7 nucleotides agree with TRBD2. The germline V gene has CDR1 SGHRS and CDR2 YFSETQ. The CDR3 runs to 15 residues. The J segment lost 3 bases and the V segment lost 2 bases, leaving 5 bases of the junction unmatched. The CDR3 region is CASSFGGDFYNEQFF. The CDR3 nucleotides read TGCGCCAGCAGCTTTGGGGGGGACTTCTACAATGAGCAGTTCTTC.

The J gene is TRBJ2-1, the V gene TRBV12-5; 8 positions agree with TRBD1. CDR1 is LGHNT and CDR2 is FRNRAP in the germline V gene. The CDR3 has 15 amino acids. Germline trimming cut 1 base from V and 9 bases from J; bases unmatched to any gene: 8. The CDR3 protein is CASGLADREYGEQFF. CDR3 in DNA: TGTGCTAGTGGTTTGGCGGACAGGGAATACGGTGAGCAGTTCTTC.

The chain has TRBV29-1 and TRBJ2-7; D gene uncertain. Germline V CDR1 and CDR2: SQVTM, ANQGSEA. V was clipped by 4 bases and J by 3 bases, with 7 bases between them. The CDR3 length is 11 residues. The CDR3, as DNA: TGCAGCGTTGGCTTAGGCTACGAGCAGTACTTC. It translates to CSVGLGYEQYF.

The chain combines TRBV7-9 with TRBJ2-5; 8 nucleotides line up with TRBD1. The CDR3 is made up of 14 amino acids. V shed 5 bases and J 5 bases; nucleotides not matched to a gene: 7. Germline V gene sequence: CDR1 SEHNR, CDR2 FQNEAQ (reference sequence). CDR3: CASSPGTGGETQYF. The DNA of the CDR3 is TGTGCCAGCAGCCCCGGGACAGGCGGGGAGACCCAGTACTTC.

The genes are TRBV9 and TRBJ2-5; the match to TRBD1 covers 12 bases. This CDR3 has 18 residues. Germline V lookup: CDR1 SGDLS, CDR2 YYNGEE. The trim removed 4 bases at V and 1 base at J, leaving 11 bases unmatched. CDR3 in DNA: TGTGCCAGCAGCCCAGGGACAGGGGGCTTACTGGTCCAAGAGACCCAGTACTTC. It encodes CASSPGTGGLLVQETQYF. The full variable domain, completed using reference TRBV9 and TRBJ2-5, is DSGVTQTPKHLITATGQRVTLRCSPRSGDLSVYWYQQSLDQGLQFLIQYYNGEERAKGNILERFSAQQFPDLHSELNLSSLELGDSALYFCASSPGTGGLLVQETQYFGPGTRLLVL.

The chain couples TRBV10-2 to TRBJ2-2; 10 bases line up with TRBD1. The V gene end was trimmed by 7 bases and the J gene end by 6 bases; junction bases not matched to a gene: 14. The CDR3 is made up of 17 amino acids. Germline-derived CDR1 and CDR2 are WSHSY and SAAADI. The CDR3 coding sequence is TGCGCCAGCAACCCCCCCACAGACAGGGGGCTGGCCGGGGAGCTGTTTTTT. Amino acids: CASNPPTDRGLAGELFF.

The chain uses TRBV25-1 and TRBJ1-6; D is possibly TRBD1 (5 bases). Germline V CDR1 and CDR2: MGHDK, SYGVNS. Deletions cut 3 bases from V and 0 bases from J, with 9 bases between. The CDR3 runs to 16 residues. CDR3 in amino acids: CASSDEGSSYNSPLHF. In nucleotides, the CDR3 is TGTGCCAGCAGTGATGAGGGGAGCTCCTATAATTCACCCCTCCACTTT. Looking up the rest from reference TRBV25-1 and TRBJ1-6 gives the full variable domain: EADIYQTPRYLVIGTGKKITLECSQTMGHDKMYWYQQDPGMELHLIHYSYGVNSTEKGDLSSESTVSRIRTEHFPLTLESARPSHTSQYLCASSDEGSSYNSPLHFGNGTRLTVT.